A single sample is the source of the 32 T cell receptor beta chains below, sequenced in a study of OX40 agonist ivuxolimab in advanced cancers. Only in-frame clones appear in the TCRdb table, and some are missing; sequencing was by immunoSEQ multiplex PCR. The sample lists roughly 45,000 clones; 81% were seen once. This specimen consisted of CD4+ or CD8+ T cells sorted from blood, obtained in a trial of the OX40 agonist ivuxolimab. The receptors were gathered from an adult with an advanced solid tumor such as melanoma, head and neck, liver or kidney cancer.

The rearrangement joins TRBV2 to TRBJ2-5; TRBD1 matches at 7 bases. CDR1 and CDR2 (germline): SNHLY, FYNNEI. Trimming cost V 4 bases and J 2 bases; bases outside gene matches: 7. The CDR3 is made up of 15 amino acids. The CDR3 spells CASSGNRGRQETQYF. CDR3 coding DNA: TGTGCCAGCAGTGGAAACAGGGGTCGGCAAGAGACCCAGTACTTC.

Written as DNA, the CDR3 is TGTGCCAGCAGCGTAGAAGGGGGGAACTCCTACGAGCAGTACTTC. It is translated as CASSVEGGNSYEQYF. The chain is built from TRBV9 and TRBJ2-7, with D perhaps matching TRBD1 or TRBD2 (6 bases each). Germline lookup yields CDR1 SGDLS and CDR2 YYNGEE. The V end lost 0 bases, the J end lost 0 bases, and 10 bases lay between the germline ends. The CDR3 contains 15 residues.

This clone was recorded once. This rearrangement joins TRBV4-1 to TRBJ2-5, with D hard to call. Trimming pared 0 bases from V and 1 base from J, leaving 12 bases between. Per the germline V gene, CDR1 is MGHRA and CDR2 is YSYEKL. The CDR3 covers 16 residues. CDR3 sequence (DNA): TGCGCCAGCAGCCAAGATTTCATAGGGTTCCAAGAGACCCAGTACTTC. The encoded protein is CASSQDFIGFQETQYF.

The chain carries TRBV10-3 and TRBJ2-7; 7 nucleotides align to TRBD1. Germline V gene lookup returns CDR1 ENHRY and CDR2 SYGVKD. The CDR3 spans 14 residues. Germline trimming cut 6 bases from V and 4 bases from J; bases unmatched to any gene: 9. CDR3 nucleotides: TGTGCCATCAGCGCCGGGACAGTTCTATACGAGCAGTACTTC. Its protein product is CAISAGTVLYEQYF.

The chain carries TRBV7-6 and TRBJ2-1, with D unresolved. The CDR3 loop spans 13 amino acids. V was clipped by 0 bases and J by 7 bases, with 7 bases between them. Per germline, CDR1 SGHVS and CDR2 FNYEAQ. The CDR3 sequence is CASSLAPENEQFF. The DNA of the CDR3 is TGTGCCAGCAGCTTAGCGCCGGAGAATGAGCAGTTCTTC.

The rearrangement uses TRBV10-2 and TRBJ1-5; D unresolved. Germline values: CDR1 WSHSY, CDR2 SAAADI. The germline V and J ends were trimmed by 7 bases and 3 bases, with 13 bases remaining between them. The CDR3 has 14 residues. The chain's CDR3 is CASNNKGYNQPQHF. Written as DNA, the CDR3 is TGCGCCAGCAATAACAAGGGATACAATCAGCCCCAGCATTTT.

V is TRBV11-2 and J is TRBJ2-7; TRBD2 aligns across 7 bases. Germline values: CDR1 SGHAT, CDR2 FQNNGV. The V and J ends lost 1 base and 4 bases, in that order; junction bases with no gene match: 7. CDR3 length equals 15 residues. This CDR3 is CASSLVPSGKYEQYF. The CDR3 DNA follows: TGTGCCAGCAGCTTAGTACCCAGCGGGAAATACGAGCAGTACTTC.

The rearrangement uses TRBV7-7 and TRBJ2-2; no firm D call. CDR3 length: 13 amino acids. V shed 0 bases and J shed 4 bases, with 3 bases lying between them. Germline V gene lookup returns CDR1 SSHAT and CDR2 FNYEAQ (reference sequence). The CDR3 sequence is CASSLAPTGELFF. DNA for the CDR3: TGTGCCAGCAGCTTAGCGCCCACCGGGGAGCTGTTTTTT.

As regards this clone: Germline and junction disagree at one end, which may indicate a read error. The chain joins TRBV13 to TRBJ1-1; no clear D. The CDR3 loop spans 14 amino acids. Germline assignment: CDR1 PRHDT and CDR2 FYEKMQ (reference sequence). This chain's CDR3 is CASSGTGVKTEAFF. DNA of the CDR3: TGTGCCAGCAGCGGCACTGGGGTGAAGACTGAAGCTTTCTTT.

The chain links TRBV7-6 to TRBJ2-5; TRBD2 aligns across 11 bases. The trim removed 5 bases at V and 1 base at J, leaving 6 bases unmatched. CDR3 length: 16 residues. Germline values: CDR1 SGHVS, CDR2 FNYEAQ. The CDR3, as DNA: TGTGCCAGCAGCCCGGGACTAGCGGTTATCCAAGAGACCCAGTACTTC. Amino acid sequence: CASSPGLAVIQETQYF.

The CDR3 region has the DNA TGTGCCAGCAGCTATCAGGGGCGTAACTATGGCTACACCTTC. Translation: CASSYQGRNYGYTF. This chain connects TRBV7-2 to TRBJ1-2; the D gene is possibly TRBD1 (6 bases). The V end lost 4 bases, the J end lost 1 base, and 10 bases lay between the germline ends. This CDR3 contains 14 residues. Germline V CDR1 and CDR2: SGHTA, FQGNSA.

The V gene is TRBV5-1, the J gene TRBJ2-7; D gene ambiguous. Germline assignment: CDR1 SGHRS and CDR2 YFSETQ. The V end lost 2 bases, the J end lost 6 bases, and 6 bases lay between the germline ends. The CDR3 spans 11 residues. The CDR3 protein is CASSLSSEQYF. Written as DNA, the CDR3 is TGCGCCAGCAGCTTAAGCAGCGAGCAGTACTTC. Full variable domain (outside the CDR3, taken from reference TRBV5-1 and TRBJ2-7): KAGVTQTPRYLIKTRGQQVTLSCSPISGHRSVSWYQQTPGQGLQFLFEYFSETQRNKGNFPGRFSGRQFSNSRSEMNVSTLELGDSALYLCASSLSSEQYFGPGTRLTVT.

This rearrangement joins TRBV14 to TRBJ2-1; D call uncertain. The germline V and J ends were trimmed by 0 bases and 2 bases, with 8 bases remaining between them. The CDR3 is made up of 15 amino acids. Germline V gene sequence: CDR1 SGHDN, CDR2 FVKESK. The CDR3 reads CASSQETAPYNEQFF. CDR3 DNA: TGTGCCAGCAGCCAAGAGACGGCACCCTACAATGAGCAGTTCTTC.

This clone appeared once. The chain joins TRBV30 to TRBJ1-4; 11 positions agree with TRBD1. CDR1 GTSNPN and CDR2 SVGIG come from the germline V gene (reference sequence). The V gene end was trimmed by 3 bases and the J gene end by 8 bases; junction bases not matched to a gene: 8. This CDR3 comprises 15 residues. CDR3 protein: CAWSSGTGGTEKLFF. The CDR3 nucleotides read TGTGCCTGGAGCTCCGGGACAGGGGGTACAGAAAAACTGTTTTTT.

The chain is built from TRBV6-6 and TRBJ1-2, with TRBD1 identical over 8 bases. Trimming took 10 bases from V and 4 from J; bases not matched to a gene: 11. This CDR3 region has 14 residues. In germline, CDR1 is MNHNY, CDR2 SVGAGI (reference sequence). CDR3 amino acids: CATHDRGTVYGYTF. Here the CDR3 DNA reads TGTGCCACCCACGACAGGGGCACGGTCTATGGCTACACCTTC.

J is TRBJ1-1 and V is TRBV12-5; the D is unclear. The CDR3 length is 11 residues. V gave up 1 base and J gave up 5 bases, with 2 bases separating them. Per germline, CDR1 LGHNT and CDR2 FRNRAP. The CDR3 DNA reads TGTGCTAGTGGTTTGGGGACTGAAGCTTTCTTT. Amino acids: CASGLGTEAFF.

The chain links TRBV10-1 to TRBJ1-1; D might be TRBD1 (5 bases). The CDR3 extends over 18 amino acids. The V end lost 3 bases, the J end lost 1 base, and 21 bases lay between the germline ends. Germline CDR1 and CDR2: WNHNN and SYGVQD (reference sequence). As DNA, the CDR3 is TGCGCCAGCAGTGAACACGTCCCGGGACGGGGATGGAACACTGAAGCTTTCTTT. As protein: CASSEHVPGRGWNTEAFF.

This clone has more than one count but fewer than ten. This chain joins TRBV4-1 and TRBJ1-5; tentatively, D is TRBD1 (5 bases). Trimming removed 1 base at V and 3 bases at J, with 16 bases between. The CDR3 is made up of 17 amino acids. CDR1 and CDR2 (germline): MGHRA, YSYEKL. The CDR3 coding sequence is TGCGCCAGCAGCCAAGGAACAGGAATACTTGCCAATCAGCCCCAGCATTTT. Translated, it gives CASSQGTGILANQPQHF.

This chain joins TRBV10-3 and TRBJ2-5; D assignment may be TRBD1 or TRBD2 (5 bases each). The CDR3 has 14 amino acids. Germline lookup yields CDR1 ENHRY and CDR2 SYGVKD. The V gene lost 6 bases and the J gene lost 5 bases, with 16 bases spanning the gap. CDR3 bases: TGTGCCATCAGAGGGGACGGCCTCCAGGAGACCCAGTACTTC. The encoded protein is CAIRGDGLQETQYF.

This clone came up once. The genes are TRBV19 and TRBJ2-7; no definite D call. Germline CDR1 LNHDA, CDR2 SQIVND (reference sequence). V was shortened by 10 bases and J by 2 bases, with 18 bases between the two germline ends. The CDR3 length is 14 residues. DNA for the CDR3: TGTGCCACCCTAGGGCAGCAACCTCCCTACGAGCAGTACTTC. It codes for CATLGQQPPYEQYF. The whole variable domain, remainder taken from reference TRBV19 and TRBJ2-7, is DGGITQSPKYLFRKEGQNVTLSCEQNLNHDAMYWYRQDPGQGLRLIYYSQIVNDFQKGDIAEGYSVSREKKESFPLTVTSAQKNPTAFYLCATLGQQPPYEQYFGPGTRLTVT.

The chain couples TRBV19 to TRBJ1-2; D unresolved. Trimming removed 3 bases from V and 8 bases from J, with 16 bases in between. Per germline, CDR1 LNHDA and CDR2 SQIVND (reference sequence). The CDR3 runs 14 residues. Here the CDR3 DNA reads TGTGCCAGTAGTATTCAGCCTGTTCCAGGCGGCTACACCTTC. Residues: CASSIQPVPGGYTF.

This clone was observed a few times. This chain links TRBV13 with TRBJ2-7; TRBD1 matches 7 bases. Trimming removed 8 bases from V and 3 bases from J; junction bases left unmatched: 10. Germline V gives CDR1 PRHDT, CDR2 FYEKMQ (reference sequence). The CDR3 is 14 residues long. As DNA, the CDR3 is TGTGCCAGCGCGACGACAGGGACCGTCTACGAGCAGTACTTC. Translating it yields CASATTGTVYEQYF.

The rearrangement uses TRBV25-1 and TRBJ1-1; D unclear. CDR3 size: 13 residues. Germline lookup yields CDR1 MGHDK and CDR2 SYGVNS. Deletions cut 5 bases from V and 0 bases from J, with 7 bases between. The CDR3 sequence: CASSPLLNTEAFF. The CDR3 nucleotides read TGTGCCAGCAGTCCTCTCCTGAACACTGAAGCTTTCTTT.

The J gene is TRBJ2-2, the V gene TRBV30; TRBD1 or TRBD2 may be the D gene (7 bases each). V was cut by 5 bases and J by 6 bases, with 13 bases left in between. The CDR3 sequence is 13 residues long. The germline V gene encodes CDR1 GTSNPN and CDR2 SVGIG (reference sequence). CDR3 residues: CAWLAGGAGELFF. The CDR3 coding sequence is TGTGCCTGGTTGGCAGGGGGGGCCGGGGAGCTGTTTTTT.

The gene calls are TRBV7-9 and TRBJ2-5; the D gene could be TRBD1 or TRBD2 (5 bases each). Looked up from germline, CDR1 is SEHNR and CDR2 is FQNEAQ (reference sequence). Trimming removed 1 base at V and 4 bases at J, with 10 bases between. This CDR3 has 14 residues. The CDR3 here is CASSLDGTTETQYF. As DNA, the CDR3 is TGTGCCAGCAGCTTAGATGGGACCACAGAGACCCAGTACTTC.

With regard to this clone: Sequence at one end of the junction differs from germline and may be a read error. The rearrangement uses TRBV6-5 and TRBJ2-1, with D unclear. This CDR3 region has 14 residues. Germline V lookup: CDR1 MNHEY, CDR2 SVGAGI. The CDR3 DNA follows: TGTGCCAGCAGATACTCATCCTCCTACAATGAGCAGTTCTTC. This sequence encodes CASRYSSSYNEQFF.

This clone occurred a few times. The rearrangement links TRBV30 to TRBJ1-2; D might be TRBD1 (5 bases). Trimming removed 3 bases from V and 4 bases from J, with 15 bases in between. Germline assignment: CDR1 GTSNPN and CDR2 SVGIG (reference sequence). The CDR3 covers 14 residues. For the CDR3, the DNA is TGTGCCTGGAGGAAACCAACAGGTTTCTATGGCTACACCTTC. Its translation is CAWRKPTGFYGYTF.

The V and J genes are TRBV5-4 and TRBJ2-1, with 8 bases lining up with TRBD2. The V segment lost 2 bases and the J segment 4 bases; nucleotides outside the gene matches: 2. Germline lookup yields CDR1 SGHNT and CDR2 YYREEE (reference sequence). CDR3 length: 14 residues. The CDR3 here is CASSFSGTYNEQFF. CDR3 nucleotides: TGTGCCAGCAGCTTTAGCGGGACTTACAATGAGCAGTTCTTC.

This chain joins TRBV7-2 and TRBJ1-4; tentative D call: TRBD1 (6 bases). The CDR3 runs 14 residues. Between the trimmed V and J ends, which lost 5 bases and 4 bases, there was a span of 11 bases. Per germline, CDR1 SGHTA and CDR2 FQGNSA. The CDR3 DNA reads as TGTGCCAGCAGCGTGACAGGATTTAATGAAAAACTGTTTTTT. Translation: CASSVTGFNEKLFF.

The CDR3 coding sequence is TGTGCCAGCAGCTCGTCCCTCGGGGGGGCCATCGGGGAGCAGTACTTC. This encodes CASSSSLGGAIGEQYF. The V call is TRBV7-9, the J call TRBJ2-7; 8 bases map to TRBD2. CDR1 SEHNR and CDR2 FQNEAQ come from the germline V gene (reference sequence). The length of the CDR3 is 16 residues. V shed 4 bases and J 7 bases; nucleotides not matched to a gene: 15.

The CDR3 region is CASSPARGSYEQYF. As DNA, the CDR3 is TGTGCCAGCAGCCCAGCTAGGGGGTCCTACGAGCAGTACTTC. The rearrangement links TRBV21-1 to TRBJ2-7; TRBD1 reflects the table's D call only, with no check against the DNA. TRBV21-1 is labeled a pseudogene. The CDR3 loop spans 14 amino acids.

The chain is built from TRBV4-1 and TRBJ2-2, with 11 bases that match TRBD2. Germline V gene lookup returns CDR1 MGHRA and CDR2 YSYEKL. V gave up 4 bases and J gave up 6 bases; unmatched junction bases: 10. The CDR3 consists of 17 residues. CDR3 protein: CASSLGGLAGGSGELFF. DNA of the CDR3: TGCGCCAGCAGCCTCGGAGGGTTAGCGGGAGGGTCCGGGGAGCTGTTTTTT.